This T cell receptor beta chain was identified during a study of T cells in Graves' hyperthyroidism and ophthalmopathy. Study as a whole: Blood from the periphery was taken at initial diagnosis, before any treatment. General observations from the study: Most clonotypes expanded in thyroid above 0.001 were likewise present in blood.

It was considered stable Graves' hyperthyroidism when ophthalmopathy did not progress within 18 months. Clinical symptoms, serum thyroxine and TRAb, thyroid ultrasound and orbital computed tomography were used for the diagnoses. This clonotype came up many times. What it recognizes is unknown. Amplification targeted TCR beta CDR3 regions from RNA transcripts. The TCR CDR3 was amplified in a first-round RT-PCR using the HTBI primer set. One entry per CDR3 protein, called by TCRdb with MiXCR from the multiplex PCR reads. The sample carries a few hundred thousand distinct CDR3 sequences, about an eighth recorded once. V was clipped by 0 bases and J by 3 bases; unmatched bases: 10. In germline, CDR1 is MNHNY, CDR2 SVGAGI (reference sequence). This CDR3 contains 19 residues.

The chain uses TRBV6-6 and TRBJ2-3, with 12 nucleotides matching TRBD2. Sequencing input: blood. The clonotype comes from a woman under 30 with Graves' hyperthyroidism. The CDR3 loop is CASSYSKLAGGTRTDTQYF. CDR3 nucleotide sequence: TGTGCCAGCAGTTACTCGAAACTAGCGGGAGGTACGAGGACAGATACGCAGTATTTT.